The clone carrying this T cell receptor beta chain has only a few counts. As yet, its antigen is unknown. Incorporated into the TCR beta cDNA libraries were unique molecular identifiers, which served to reduce PCR and sequencing biases. A single record per CDR3 protein comes from TCRdb applying MiXCR to the PCR reads. The data show roughly 540,000 distinct CDR3 sequences, around 36% seen once. Germline V gene lookup returns CDR1 MGHDK and CDR2 SYGVNS. The CDR3 length is 11 residues. Trimming took 11 bases from V and 4 from J, leaving 11 bases between them. The data stem from a study of post-analysis software for immune sequencing data. Study findings and constraints: TRBV5-6, TRBV5-1 and TRBV20-1 belonged to a set of about 5 TRBV segments that were more frequent in patients than controls.

Sequencing used blood. The TCR originated in a girl aged 2-17 years with multiple sclerosis. This chain joins TRBV25-1 and TRBJ1-2; D is undetermined. The CDR3 coding sequence is TGTGCCCTTTCCGAGGGCTATGGCTACACCTTC. As protein: CALSEGYGYTF.